Detailed here is one TCR beta chain. Antigen specificity is unknown. The entry originates in a study of OX40 agonist ivuxolimab in advanced cancers. As for the study in general: Patients in the trial were receiving intravenous ivuxolimab every 2 weeks, at doses of 0.01 to 10 mg/kg. Overall study findings and caveats: Dose levels from 0.1 to 3.0 mg/kg saw CD4+ and CD8+ blood T cells expand clonally by week 6.

The germline gives CDR1 SGHRS, CDR2 YFSETQ. V lost 0 bases and J lost 4, with 26 bases in between. This CDR3 has 20 amino acids. Clones were read by immunoSEQ multiplex PCR, and TCRdb kept only the in-frame ones, dropping some. Of about 35,000 clones in the sample, roughly 84% are singletons; the top ten hold approximately 15%. Blood got drawn at baseline, again on cycle 4 day 1, and then on cycle 7 day 1. This sequence joins TRBV5-1 and TRBJ1-3; possible D gene TRBD1, 5 bases. Sample: CD4+ or CD8+ T cells sorted from blood, taken in a trial of the OX40 agonist ivuxolimab. The clonotype originates from an adult with an advanced solid tumor such as melanoma, head and neck, liver or kidney cancer. The CDR3 loop reads CASSLGPPPGARGAGNTIYF. In DNA form, the CDR3 reads TGCGCCAGCAGCTTGGGACCCCCCCCCGGGGCCCGAGGAGCCGGAAACACCATATATTTT.